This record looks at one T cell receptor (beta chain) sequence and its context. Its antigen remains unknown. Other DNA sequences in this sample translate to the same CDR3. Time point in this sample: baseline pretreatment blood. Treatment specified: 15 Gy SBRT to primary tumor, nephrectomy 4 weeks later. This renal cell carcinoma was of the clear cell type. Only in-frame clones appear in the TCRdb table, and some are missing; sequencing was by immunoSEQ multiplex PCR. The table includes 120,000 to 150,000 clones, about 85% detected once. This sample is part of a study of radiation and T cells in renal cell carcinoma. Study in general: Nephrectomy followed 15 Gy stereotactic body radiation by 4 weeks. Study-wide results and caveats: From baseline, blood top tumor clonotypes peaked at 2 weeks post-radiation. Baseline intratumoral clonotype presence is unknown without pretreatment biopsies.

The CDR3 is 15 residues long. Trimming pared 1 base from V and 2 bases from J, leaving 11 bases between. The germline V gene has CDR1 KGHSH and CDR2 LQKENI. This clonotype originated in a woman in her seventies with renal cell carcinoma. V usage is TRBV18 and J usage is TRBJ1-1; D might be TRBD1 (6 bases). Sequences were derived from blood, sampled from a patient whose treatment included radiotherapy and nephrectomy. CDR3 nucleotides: TGTGCCAGCTCACCACAAAGAGGGGGTAACACTGAAGCTTTCTTT. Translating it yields CASSPQRGGNTEAFF. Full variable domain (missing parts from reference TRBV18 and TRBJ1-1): NAGVMQNPRHLVRRRGQEARLRCSPMKGHSHVYWYRQLPEEGLKFMVYLQKENIIDESGMPKERFSAEFPKEGPSILRIQQVVRGDSAAYFCASSPQRGGNTEAFFGQGTRLTVV.